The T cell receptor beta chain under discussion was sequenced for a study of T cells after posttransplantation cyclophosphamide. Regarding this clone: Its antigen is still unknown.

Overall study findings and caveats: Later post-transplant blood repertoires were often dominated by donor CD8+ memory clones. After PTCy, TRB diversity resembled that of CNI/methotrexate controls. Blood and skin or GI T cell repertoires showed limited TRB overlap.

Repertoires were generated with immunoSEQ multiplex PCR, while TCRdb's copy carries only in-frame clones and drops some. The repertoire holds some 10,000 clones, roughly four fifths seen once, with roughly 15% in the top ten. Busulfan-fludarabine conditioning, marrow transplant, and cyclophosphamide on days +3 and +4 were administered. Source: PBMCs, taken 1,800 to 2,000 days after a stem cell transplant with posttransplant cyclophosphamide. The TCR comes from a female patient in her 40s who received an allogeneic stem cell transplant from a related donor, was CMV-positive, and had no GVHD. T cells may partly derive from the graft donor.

The CDR3 spells CASSQGLPLGTQYF. The CDR3 DNA sequence: TGTGCCAGCAGTCAGGGACTGCCTCTAGGGACCCAGTACTTC. The chain links TRBV6-5 to TRBJ2-5; weak D call: TRBD2 (6 bases). The germline V and J ends were trimmed by 5 bases and 7 bases, with 17 bases remaining between them. This CDR3 region has 14 residues. From germline, CDR1 is MNHEY and CDR2 SVGAGI.